The sequence of this T cell receptor beta chain was determined in a study of T cells in Graves' hyperthyroidism and ophthalmopathy. Study-wide results and limits: Within blood appeared most thyroid clonotypes that had expanded above 0.001.

V was pared by 4 bases and J by 10 bases, with 34 bases between. This CDR3 contains 19 residues. The V gene's germline CDR1 is MGHRA and CDR2 YSYEKL. Researchers amplified the TCR beta CDR3 regions from RNA transcripts. TCR CDR3 regions were first amplified by RT-PCR with HTBI primers. One entry per CDR3 protein results from TCRdb running MiXCR on the multiplex PCR reads. The sample has roughly 170,000 distinct CDR3 sequences; about a sixth are singletons. A lack of ophthalmopathy progression within 18 months defined stable Graves' hyperthyroidism. Diagnoses used clinical symptoms, serum thyroxine and TRAb, thyroid ultrasound and orbital computed tomography. Concerning this clonotype itself: The antigen is unknown.

The sample consisted of blood. The source of this sequence is a woman aged 45-59 years with Graves' hyperthyroidism. The V and J genes are TRBV4-1 and TRBJ1-1; D gene ambiguous. CDR3 coding DNA: TGCGCCAGCAGCCCAATTGTACAGAAGATAAAGGACCAACCCAAGGGAGCTTTCTTT. This codes for CASSPIVQKIKDQPKGAFF.